This T cell receptor beta chain is drawn from a study of T cell changes during pregnancy in multiple sclerosis. Generated by immunoSEQ multiplex PCR, the TCRdb table keeps only in-frame clones and is missing some. Here the sample spans tens of thousands of clones, about 95% being singletons. This CDR3 has 12 amino acids. V lost 6 bases to trimming and J lost 6 bases, with 11 bases between them. CDR1 MDHEN and CDR2 SYDVKM come from the germline V gene. The sequence was obtained from a female donor with multiple sclerosis, enrolled in a pregnancy study. The chain recombines TRBV28 with TRBJ1-1; unclear D gene. Sequenced material: peripheral blood, taken in the second trimester of pregnancy. CDR3 sequence: CASRSERAEAFF. In DNA, the CDR3 is TGTGCCAGCAGGTCCGAGCGGGCTGAAGCTTTCTTT.